This TCR beta chain was found in a study of blood T cell repertoires in COVID-19 (dated by TCRdb to 2019 to 2021). About the investigation overall: Samples covering the acute and convalescent phases of COVID-19 were provided by collaborators in the United States, Italy and Spain. A de-identified subject ID, COVID-19 status, age in years and sex were almost always included in the sample metadata. The prospective study material was composed of cDNA or gDNA derived from T cells, B-cell-depleted T cells, or PBMCs. HLA class I and class II types, where available, came from metadata supplied by the sample provider rather than from assay-based typing. The dataset comprised deeply sampled blood TCRbeta repertoires from subjects exposed to, actively infected with, or recovered from COVID-19. Samples came from the ongoing ImmuneRACE study (first 160 participants) plus 1,254 subjects from 6 global collaborators. The repertoires were released in a freely available public database meant as a resource for research on the immune response to SARS-CoV-2.

The CDR3 spans 14 residues, from the cysteine through the phenylalanine. Solely the CDR3 DNA is kept, with 42 bases framed from the first base. V has 5 bases trimmed and J has 4 bases trimmed; junction bases matching no gene number 8. According to the germline V gene, CDR1 reads SQVTM and CDR2 reads ANQGSEA. As for this clone: Its binding antigen is unknown. No base quality information exists; no much larger clone differs at one position.

TCRbeta CDR3 regions were amplified from genomic DNA using the immunoSEQ Assay, a bias-controlled multiplex PCR. As for how the authors treated the data: The number of nucleated cells in each sample was estimated by amplification of reference gene primers within the assay. To quantify the absolute abundance of each unique TCRbeta CDR3 rearrangement, sequence reads were collapsed and filtered. For each sample, productive Simpson clonality was calculated as the square root of Simpson's diversity index across productive rearrangements. What TCRdb holds here is the immuneACCESS table cut down to in-frame rearrangements. Part of the clones is not present; checked against another copy, under half of the missing clones reflect an unresolved V gene, and the others are unexplained. For V, J and clone size, that table is used; D and trimming come from the DNA. In all, the sample holds approximately 140,000 clones, and approximately 88% of those were seen once. Around 2.2% of the sample rests with the top ten.

Each collaborating institution followed its own protocols to collect whole blood in K2EDTA tubes. Collaborator samples were shipped for TCRbeta analysis as frozen whole blood, isolated PBMCs, or DNA extracted from either sample type. The investigation overall reported the following: How much clinical and demographic metadata was included differed by source and by participant, and the metadata was provided uncurated.

Sequencing input: peripheral blood. The rearrangement joined TRBV29-1 to TRBJ1-3; 7 nucleotides in the junction match TRBD1. This TCR was sampled from a man aged 65-85 years with acute or convalescent COVID-19. The base sequence is TGCAGCGTTTCTCCCGGGACAGAAGGAAACACCATATATTTT. This encodes CSVSPGTEGNTIYF.